A selection of T cell receptor beta chains follows, all from one sample in a study of blood T cell repertoires in COVID-19. Sequencing used immunoSEQ multiplex PCR; TCRdb keeps in-frame clones, though not all of them. The data contain about 200,000 clones, around 76% of them singletons. The sequencing sample was made of peripheral blood. The receptors were gathered from an older woman with COVID-19, enrolled during active disease. Both conserved end residues are part of each CDR3. Fields, in order: V gene, J gene, D gene, clone size, CDR3 DNA, CDR3 protein. The D gene is left open where the match is weak. Expanded clones are given a class, and other clones once, few, many or no size at all.

V: TRBV5-1; J: TRBJ2-3; D: .; size: .; DNA: TGCGCCAGCAGCTTGGTTCTACGGAGCACAGATACGCAGTATTTT; CDR3: CASSLVLRSTDTQYF
V: TRBV5-6; J: TRBJ2-3; D: TRBD1; size: .; DNA: TGTGCCAGCAGCTTCCCGGGACAGCTTGGCCCAGATACGCAGTATTTT; CDR3: CASSFPGQLGPDTQYF
V: TRBV5-4; J: TRBJ2-7; D: TRBD2; size: .; DNA: TGTGCCAGCAGCTTGAGCCGGACTAGCGGGAGGATCTACGAGCAGTACTTC; CDR3: CASSLSRTSGRIYEQYF
V: TRBV9; J: TRBJ1-1; D: TRBD1; size: .; DNA: TGTGCCAGCAGCGTAGAACAGGGGGCTGGCACTGAAGCTTTCTTT; CDR3: CASSVEQGAGTEAFF
V: TRBV6-1; J: TRBJ2-3; D: .; size: .; DNA: TGTGCCAGCAGTGAGACCCATCGGGGCACAGATACGCAGTATTTT; CDR3: CASSETHRGTDTQYF
V: TRBV23-1; J: TRBJ1-1; D: .; size: few; DNA: TGCGCCAGCAGACTACAGGAGAACACTGAAGCTTTCTTT; CDR3: CASRLQENTEAFF
V: TRBV30; J: TRBJ2-7; D: TRBD2; size: once; DNA: TGTGCCTGGAGTGCGACTAGCGGGAGATCATGGGAGCAGTACTTC; CDR3: CAWSATSGRSWEQYF
V: TRBV9; J: TRBJ2-3; D: TRBD2; size: .; DNA: TGTGCCAGCAGCGCTAGCGGGAGTGAAGGAGATACGCAGTATTTT; CDR3: CASSASGSEGDTQYF
V: TRBV19; J: TRBJ2-1; D: TRBD1; size: .; DNA: TGTGCCAGTAGTATAGGGAAGTGGACAGGGGGCAATGAGCAGTTCTTC; CDR3: CASSIGKWTGGNEQFF
V: TRBV4-3; J: TRBJ1-6; D: TRBD1; size: .; DNA: TGCGCCAGCAGCCAAGATATGCAGGGGGCTTCAAATTCACCCCTCCACTTT; CDR3: CASSQDMQGASNSPLHF
V: TRBV6-1; J: TRBJ2-4; D: TRBD1; size: .; DNA: TGTGCCAGCAGTGAAATCTTATCCGGACAGGGCAAAAACATTCAGTACTTC; CDR3: CASSEILSGQGKNIQYF
V: TRBV3-1/TRBV3-2; J: TRBJ2-2; D: TRBD2; size: .; DNA: TGTGCCAGCAGCCAAGCGGAGGGGGGACTAGCGGGGGGCCACCCAACCGGGGAGCTGTTTTTT; CDR3: CASSQAEGGLAGGHPTGELFF
V: TRBV7-2; J: TRBJ2-3; D: .; size: .; DNA: TGTGCCAGCAGTCTTAGGAGGGGACTGGATACGCAGTATTTT; CDR3: CASSLRRGLDTQYF
V: TRBV28; J: TRBJ1-1; D: TRBD1; size: .; DNA: TGTGCCAGCAGCCGCCTTCCGGGACAGGGGTGGAACACTGAAGCTTTCTTT; CDR3: CASSRLPGQGWNTEAFF
V: TRBV27; J: TRBJ1-2; D: .; size: .; DNA: TGTGCCAGCAGTTTATCTGGGGGCAGGGGCTATGGCTACACCTTC; CDR3: CASSLSGGRGYGYTF
V: TRBV7-9; J: TRBJ2-5; D: TRBD1; size: .; DNA: TGTGCCAGCAGCTCCGCCGGGGACAGACCCCAGTACTTC; CDR3: CASSSAGDRPQYF
V: TRBV28; J: TRBJ1-2; D: TRBD1; size: .; DNA: TGTGCCAGCAGCACAGGGGGCTCTTATGGCTACACCTTC; CDR3: CASSTGGSYGYTF
V: TRBV28; J: TRBJ1-2; D: TRBD1; size: .; DNA: TGTGCCAGCAGTGGGACAGGGGGTTCCCCCTATGGCTACACCTTC; CDR3: CASSGTGGSPYGYTF
V: TRBV2; J: TRBJ2-1; D: TRBD2; size: .; DNA: TGTGCCAGCAGTACCGGACTAGCGGGGGGTGAGCAGTTCTTC; CDR3: CASSTGLAGGEQFF
V: TRBV15; J: TRBJ2-5; D: .; size: .; DNA: TGTGCCACCAGCAGAGGGATAGGGGGTCAGACCCAGTACTTC; CDR3: CATSRGIGGQTQYF
V: TRBV7-7; J: TRBJ2-5; D: TRBD1; size: few; DNA: TGTGCTAGCAGCCCGGGGACAGGGGAGGGGGAGACCCAGTACTTC; CDR3: CASSPGTGEGETQYF
V: TRBV3-1/TRBV3-2; J: TRBJ2-3; D: TRBD1; size: .; DNA: TGTGCCAGCAGCTCCCGACAGGGGCATAGGGGAGATACGCAGTATTTT; CDR3: CASSSRQGHRGDTQYF
V: TRBV10-1; J: TRBJ2-3; D: TRBD2; size: .; DNA: TGCGCCAGCACCCGGCCAGTGGTAGCGGGAGAACACGCAGATACGCAGTATTTT; CDR3: CASTRPVVAGEHADTQYF
V: TRBV14; J: TRBJ1-2; D: .; size: .; DNA: TGTGCCAGCAGCCAAGATAGCAGGGCCTCATCCGGCTATGGCTACACCTTC; CDR3: CASSQDSRASSGYGYTF
V: TRBV5-1; J: TRBJ1-6; D: .; size: .; DNA: TGCGCCAGCAGCTTGGCCCCCGATAATTCACCCCTCCACTTT; CDR3: CASSLAPDNSPLHF
V: TRBV3-1/TRBV3-2; J: TRBJ2-3; D: TRBD2; size: once; DNA: TGTGCCAGCAGCGGGAATGTCGGGAGGGATGGGGCAGATACGCAGTATTTT; CDR3: CASSGNVGRDGADTQYF
V: TRBV11-2; J: TRBJ2-2; D: .; size: once; DNA: TGTGCCAGCAGCTTCCACTTGGACACCGGGGAGCTGTTTTTT; CDR3: CASSFHLDTGELFF
V: TRBV6-5; J: TRBJ1-2; D: .; size: once; DNA: TGTGCCAGTACCGACAGTTACGACTATGGCTACACCTTC; CDR3: CASTDSYDYGYTF
V: TRBV19; J: TRBJ2-1; D: .; size: .; DNA: TGTGCCAGTAGTAATCCAGGGAATGAGCAGTTCTTC; CDR3: CASSNPGNEQFF
V: TRBV28; J: TRBJ2-3; D: TRBD2; size: .; DNA: TGTGCCAGCAGTTTCTGGACTAGCGGACCTAGCACAGATACGCAGTATTTT; CDR3: CASSFWTSGPSTDTQYF
V: TRBV4-1; J: TRBJ2-3; D: .; size: .; DNA: TGCGCCAGCAGCCAAGATTGGGGTAGCGGCACAGATACGCAGTATTTT; CDR3: CASSQDWGSGTDTQYF
V: TRBV28; J: TRBJ2-7; D: TRBD1; size: .; DNA: TGTGCCAGCAGCCCTGGACAGGCAGTGTCCTACGAGCAGTACTTC; CDR3: CASSPGQAVSYEQYF
V: TRBV19; J: TRBJ1-5; D: TRBD1; size: .; DNA: TGTGCCAGTATTGATGGGGACAGGGGTCGACAGCCCCAGCATTTT; CDR3: CASIDGDRGRQPQHF
V: TRBV13; J: TRBJ2-1; D: .; size: .; DNA: TGTGCCAGCAGCTTAGCGGGATTCGACAATGAGCAGTTCTTC; CDR3: CASSLAGFDNEQFF
V: TRBV4-1; J: TRBJ2-3; D: TRBD2; size: .; DNA: TGCGCCAGCAGCCAAGATCGGGCGGGGGGACTAGTGTCTAGCACAGATACGCAGTATTTT; CDR3: CASSQDRAGGLVSSTDTQYF
V: TRBV28; J: TRBJ2-7; D: .; size: .; DNA: TGTGCCAGCAGTTCAACCGGGACTCGTGCCTCGTTGTACTTC; CDR3: CASSSTGTRASLYF
V: TRBV4-1; J: TRBJ2-3; D: TRBD2; size: .; DNA: TGCGCCAGCAGCCTAGCGGGGGGCCCCACAGATACGCAGTATTTT; CDR3: CASSLAGGPTDTQYF
V: TRBV14; J: TRBJ2-1; D: .; size: .; DNA: TGTGCCAGCAGCCCGAGGGGACGGGGGTACAATGAGCAGTTCTTC; CDR3: CASSPRGRGYNEQFF
V: TRBV28; J: TRBJ1-4; D: TRBD1; size: .; DNA: TGTGCCAGCAGTTCCCCCTGGACAGGAAATGAAAAACTGTTTTTT; CDR3: CASSSPWTGNEKLFF
V: TRBV7-3; J: TRBJ2-3; D: TRBD2; size: few; DNA: TGTGCCAGCAGCCGGAGCGGGAGGAAAACAGATACGCAGTATTTT; CDR3: CASSRSGRKTDTQYF
V: TRBV10-3; J: TRBJ1-4; D: .; size: .; DNA: TGTGCCATCAGTGACGGCCCGAGAGGTGAAAAACTGTTTTTT; CDR3: CAISDGPRGEKLFF
V: TRBV4-1; J: TRBJ1-2; D: .; size: .; DNA: TGCGCCAGCAGCCAAGATGTGGAAAGGGGTGGCTACACCTTC; CDR3: CASSQDVERGGYTF
V: TRBV4-2; J: TRBJ2-1; D: TRBD2; size: once; DNA: TGTGCCAGCAGCCAAGATGAACTAGCGGGAGTAGGGGGCTCCTACAATGAGCAGTTCTTC; CDR3: CASSQDELAGVGGSYNEQFF
V: TRBV5-4; J: TRBJ2-1; D: TRBD2; size: .; DNA: TGTGCCAGCAGAACACTAGCGGGGAGCTCCTACAATGAGCAGTTCTTC; CDR3: CASRTLAGSSYNEQFF
V: TRBV29-1; J: TRBJ1-1; D: .; size: .; DNA: TGCAGCGTCGCACAGGACCAGCAAGTTGAAGCTTTCTTT; CDR3: CSVAQDQQVEAFF
V: TRBV5-1; J: TRBJ2-3; D: .; size: once; DNA: TGCGCCAGCAGCTTCGGGGGGCCCAGCACAGATACGCAGTATTTT; CDR3: CASSFGGPSTDTQYF
V: TRBV27; J: TRBJ2-3; D: TRBD2; size: .; DNA: TGTGCCAGCAGTTTATTACTAGCGGGAGGGCCCTATACGCAGTATTTT; CDR3: CASSLLLAGGPYTQYF
V: TRBV7-2; J: TRBJ2-5; D: TRBD1; size: .; DNA: TGTGCCAGCAGCTTAAGCAGGGGGCAAGAGACCCAGTACTTC; CDR3: CASSLSRGQETQYF
V: TRBV9; J: TRBJ1-5; D: TRBD1; size: .; DNA: TGTGCCAGCAGCGGCCAGGGGGATCAGCCCCAGCATTTT; CDR3: CASSGQGDQPQHF
V: TRBV3-1/TRBV3-2; J: TRBJ2-7; D: .; size: .; DNA: TGTGCCAGCAGCCAAGATCCACGAACGAGGGTCGGGTTTTCCTACGAGCAGTACTTC; CDR3: CASSQDPRTRVGFSYEQYF
V: TRBV27; J: TRBJ2-3; D: TRBD1; size: .; DNA: TGTGCCAGCAGTCTCCTTTGGACAGGGGGCGGGACAGATACGCAGTATTTT; CDR3: CASSLLWTGGGTDTQYF
V: TRBV18; J: TRBJ2-5; D: .; size: .; DNA: TGTGCCAGCTCACCGACTCTCAGGGGCTTAATCCAAGAGACCCAGTACTTC; CDR3: CASSPTLRGLIQETQYF
V: TRBV28; J: TRBJ2-3; D: .; size: .; DNA: TGTGCCAGCAGTTTATGGTTTAACAGGCGAAGCCTCCATACGCAGTATTTT; CDR3: CASSLWFNRRSLHTQYF
V: TRBV5-6; J: TRBJ1-2; D: .; size: .; DNA: TGTGCCAGCAGCTTGGTGGAGGGCTACACCTTC; CDR3: CASSLVEGYTF
V: TRBV4-1; J: TRBJ1-2; D: .; size: .; DNA: TGCGCCAGCAGCCAGAGGGCCCGAGCGGGAGGGAACTATGGCTACACCTTC; CDR3: CASSQRARAGGNYGYTF
V: TRBV3-1/TRBV3-2; J: TRBJ1-4; D: .; size: .; DNA: TGTGCCAGCAGCCCCAGGGGATTGGTAGGGGAAAAACTGTTTTTT; CDR3: CASSPRGLVGEKLFF
V: TRBV5-1; J: TRBJ1-6; D: TRBD1; size: .; DNA: TGCGCCAGCAGCTTGCCGGGACAGGGACGTTCACCCCTCCACTTT; CDR3: CASSLPGQGRSPLHF
V: TRBV9; J: TRBJ1-1; D: .; size: .; DNA: TGTGCCAGCAGCGTAGGACATCACGGGGACACTGAAGCTTTCTTT; CDR3: CASSVGHHGDTEAFF
V: TRBV4-2; J: TRBJ2-2; D: TRBD1; size: .; DNA: TGTGCCAGCAGCCGGGACAGGGGGCCGACCGGGGAGCTGTTTTTT; CDR3: CASSRDRGPTGELFF
V: TRBV5-6; J: TRBJ1-6; D: .; size: .; DNA: TGTGCCAGCAGCGTGTCGTATAATTCACCCCTCCACTTT; CDR3: CASSVSYNSPLHF